This TCR beta chain emerged from a study of cytomegalovirus exposure and HLA in healthy donors. General study results and limits: Clonal expansion, a later analysis showed, was greater in HLA-associated TCR beta chains than in equally common others. Productive status was seen about 90% or about 30% of the time for most TCR beta V segments in an earlier analysis.

The CDR3 has 14 amino acids. Trimming cost V 5 bases and J 3 bases; bases outside gene matches: 4. Germline V gives CDR1 LNHNV, CDR2 YYDKDF (reference sequence). Primers: 60 Vbeta forward and 13 Jbeta reverse. Assay: immunoSEQ multiplex PCR; the TCRdb copy retains only in-frame clones and omits some. The data show 100,000 to 150,000 clones, with around three quarters seen just once and approximately 1.7% held by the top ten. Healthy bone marrow donors made up the donor group. As for this clone: The antigen remains unidentified.

The sequence was obtained from a woman aged 50 to 60 in good health and CMV-seronegative. This sequence joins TRBV15 and TRBJ1-1; 9 bases fit TRBD1. The sample comprised PBMCs. The CDR3 spells CATSRTGDHTEAFF. The CDR3 DNA reads as TGTGCCACCAGCCGGACAGGGGACCACACTGAAGCTTTCTTT.